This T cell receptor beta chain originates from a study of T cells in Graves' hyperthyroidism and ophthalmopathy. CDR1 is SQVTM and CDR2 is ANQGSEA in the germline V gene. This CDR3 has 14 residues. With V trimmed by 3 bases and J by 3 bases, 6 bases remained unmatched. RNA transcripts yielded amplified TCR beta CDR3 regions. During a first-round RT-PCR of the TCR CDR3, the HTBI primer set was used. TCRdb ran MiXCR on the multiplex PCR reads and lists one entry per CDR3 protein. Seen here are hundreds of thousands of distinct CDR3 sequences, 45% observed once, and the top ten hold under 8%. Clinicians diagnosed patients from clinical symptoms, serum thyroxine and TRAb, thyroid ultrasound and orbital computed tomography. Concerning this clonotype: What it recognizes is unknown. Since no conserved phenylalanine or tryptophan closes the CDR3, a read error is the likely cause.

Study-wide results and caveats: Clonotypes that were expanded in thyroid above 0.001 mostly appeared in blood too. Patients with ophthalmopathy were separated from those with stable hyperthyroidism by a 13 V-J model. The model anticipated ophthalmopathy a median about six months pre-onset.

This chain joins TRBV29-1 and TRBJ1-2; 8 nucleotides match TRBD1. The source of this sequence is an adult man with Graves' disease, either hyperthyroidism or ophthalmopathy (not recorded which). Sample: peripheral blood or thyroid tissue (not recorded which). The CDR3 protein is CSVERQGNDYGYTS. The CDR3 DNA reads TGCAGCGTTGAGAGACAGGGGAATGACTATGGCTACACCTCC.